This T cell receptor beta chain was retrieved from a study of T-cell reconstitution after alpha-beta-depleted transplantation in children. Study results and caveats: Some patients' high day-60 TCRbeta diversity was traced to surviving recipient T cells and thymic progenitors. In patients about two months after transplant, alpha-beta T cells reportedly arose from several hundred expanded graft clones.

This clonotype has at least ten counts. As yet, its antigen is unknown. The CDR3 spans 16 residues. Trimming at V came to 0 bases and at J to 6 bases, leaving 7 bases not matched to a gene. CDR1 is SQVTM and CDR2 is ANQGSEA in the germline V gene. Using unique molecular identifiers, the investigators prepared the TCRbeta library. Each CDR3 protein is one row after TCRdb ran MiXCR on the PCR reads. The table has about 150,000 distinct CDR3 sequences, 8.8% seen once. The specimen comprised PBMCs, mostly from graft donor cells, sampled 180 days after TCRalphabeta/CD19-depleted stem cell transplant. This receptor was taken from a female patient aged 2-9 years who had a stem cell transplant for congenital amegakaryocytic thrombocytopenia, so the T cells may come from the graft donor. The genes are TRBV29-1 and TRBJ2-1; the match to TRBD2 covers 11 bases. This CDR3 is CSVEDPLAGGGNEQFF. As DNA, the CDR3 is TGCAGCGTTGAAGACCCTTTAGCGGGAGGGGGCAATGAGCAGTTCTTC.